Shown below are 17 T cell receptor beta chains from a single sample sequenced in a study of shared clonotypes between healthy human individuals. Some clones are missing from TCRdb's copy, which holds only in-frame ones; the method was immunoSEQ multiplex PCR. In the table there are some 680,000 clones, 60% to 75% of which are singletons. The specimen sequenced was memory CD4+ T cells sorted from blood. Indicated subset: CD45RA-negative fraction. Receptor source: a woman aged 30 to 39 in good health.

The chain uses TRBV10-2 and TRBJ2-7; weak D call: TRBD2 (7 bases). V shed 0 bases and J shed 7 bases, with 13 bases lying between them. CDR3 size: 14 residues. CDR1 WSHSY and CDR2 SAAADI come from the germline V gene. CDR3 DNA sequence: TGCGCCAGCAGTGAGTCCTTCCGGGGGGCGGAGCAGTACTTC. Its protein product is CASSESFRGAEQYF.

The chain couples TRBV14 to TRBJ1-3, with 7 nucleotides matching TRBD1. There are 15 residues in the CDR3. The germline CDR1 and CDR2 sequences are SGHDN and FVKESK. V was clipped by 7 bases and J by 0 bases; unmatched bases: 6. In DNA form, the CDR3 reads TGTGCCAGCACCCGACAGGGAAGCTCTGGAAACACCATATATTTT. Protein: CASTRQGSSGNTIYF.

The rearrangement joins TRBV5-1 to TRBJ1-2; D is ambiguous. The CDR3 length is 12 residues. The V and J ends lost 2 bases and 6 bases respectively, with 8 bases between them. Germline CDR1 and CDR2: SGHRS and YFSETQ. CDR3 coding DNA: TGCGCCAGCAGCTTTGGCAGCCATGGCTACACCTTC. Translation: CASSFGSHGYTF. The full variable domain, completed using reference TRBV5-1 and TRBJ1-2, is KAGVTQTPRYLIKTRGQQVTLSCSPISGHRSVSWYQQTPGQGLQFLFEYFSETQRNKGNFPGRFSGRQFSNSRSEMNVSTLELGDSALYLCASSFGSHGYTFGSGTRLTVV.

The rearrangement links TRBV28 to TRBJ1-1; D perhaps matches TRBD1 (5 bases). Germline loops: CDR1 MDHEN, CDR2 SYDVKM. With 2 bases removed from V and 0 bases from J, the gap between germline ends came to 7 bases. The CDR3 runs to 14 residues. This CDR3 is CASSLLRVNTEAFF. The CDR3 coding sequence is TGTGCCAGCAGTTTACTCAGGGTGAACACTGAAGCTTTCTTT. Drawing the rest from reference TRBV28 and TRBJ1-1, the complete variable domain is DVKVTQSSRYLVKRTGEKVFLECVQDMDHENMFWYRQDPGLGLRLIYFSYDVKMKEKGDIPEGYSVSREKKERFSLILESASTNQTSMYLCASSLLRVNTEAFFGQGTRLTVV.

V usage is TRBV7-6 and J usage is TRBJ1-3; D possibly corresponds to TRBD1 (5 bases). Germline V gene data show CDR1 as SGHVS and CDR2 as FNYEAQ. This CDR3 region has 16 residues. V dropped 3 bases and J dropped 1 base, with 13 bases sitting between them. The CDR3 protein is CASSLRGPESGNTIYF. CDR3 sequence (DNA): TGTGCCAGCAGCTTGAGGGGACCCGAATCTGGAAACACCATATATTTT.

This clone was observed a handful of times. V is TRBV6-6 and J is TRBJ1-5; TRBD1 is a possible D gene (6 bases). Germline-derived CDR1 and CDR2 are MNHNY and SVGAGI (reference sequence). The V end was cut by 6 bases, the J end by 4 bases, with 13 bases between. The CDR3 covers 14 residues. This CDR3 reads CASRLDSSNQPQHF. CDR3 DNA: TGTGCCAGCAGACTGGACAGTTCTAATCAGCCCCAGCATTTT.

The chain is built from TRBV6-5 and TRBJ2-3, with TRBD1 as a possible D gene (5 bases). Germline V gene sequence: CDR1 MNHEY, CDR2 SVGAGI. The CDR3 covers 14 residues. Trimming left V 8 bases short and J 2 bases short, with 14 bases between. The CDR3 DNA sequence: TGTGCCAGCTCCGTCAGGGTTTCCACAGATACGCAGTATTTT. Its translation: CASSVRVSTDTQYF.

The chain is built from TRBV7-9 and TRBJ2-3; D unclear. The CDR3 contains 14 residues. Germline V gene lookup returns CDR1 SEHNR and CDR2 FQNEAQ (reference sequence). V was cut by 9 bases and J by 1 base, with 14 bases left in between. CDR3 nucleotide sequence: TGTGCCAGTCATTGGGCTCCAGGCACAGATACGCAGTATTTT. Encoded protein: CASHWAPGTDTQYF.

This clone was seen repeatedly, ten times or more. The V and J genes are TRBV25-1 and TRBJ2-7; TRBD1 aligns across 11 bases. The germline gives CDR1 MGHDK, CDR2 SYGVNS. V lost 1 base, J lost 4 bases, and 6 bases stayed unmatched. There are 16 residues in the CDR3. CDR3 DNA sequence: TGTGCCAGCAGTGAATCCCGGGACAGGGGGACTTACGAGCAGTACTTC. This codes for CASSESRDRGTYEQYF.

The CDR3 reads CASSPRERNNEQFF. CDR3 sequence (DNA): TGTGCCAGCTCACCACGAGAAAGGAACAATGAGCAGTTCTTC. This chain connects TRBV18 to TRBJ2-1; D uncertain. The CDR3 has 14 amino acids. CDR1 is KGHSH and CDR2 is LQKENI in the germline V gene. Trimming cost V 1 base and J 5 bases, with 9 bases left between them.

The rearrangement links TRBV11-2 to TRBJ2-3, with D maybe TRBD1 (6 bases). The germline V and J ends were trimmed by 5 bases and 6 bases, with 21 bases remaining between them. The CDR3 runs 16 residues. Germline V gives CDR1 SGHAT, CDR2 FQNNGV. The CDR3 spells CASSTLPGQKRDTQYF. In nucleotides, the CDR3 is TGTGCCAGCAGCACTCTTCCGGGACAAAAAAGGGATACGCAGTATTTT.

In regard to this clone: Additional DNA sequences in this sample encode the identical CDR3. Written as DNA, the CDR3 is TGTGCCAGCAGCCGGACGGGGTTAGGTCAGCCCCAGCATTTT. Protein: CASSRTGLGQPQHF. The chain links TRBV6-5 to TRBJ1-5; no clear D gene. V lost 6 bases to trimming and J lost 6 bases, with 15 bases between them. Germline V CDR1 and CDR2: MNHEY, SVGAGI. The CDR3 totals 14 residues.

The gene calls are TRBV6-1 and TRBJ2-7, with D possibly matching TRBD1 (6 bases). With 4 bases removed from V and 0 bases from J, the gap between germline ends came to 19 bases. The length of the CDR3 is 17 residues. Looked up from germline, CDR1 is MNHNS and CDR2 is SASEGT. The CDR3, as DNA: TGTGCCAGCAGTGCGGGGACACCGACGGACCTCTCCTACGAGCAGTACTTC. Translating gives CASSAGTPTDLSYEQYF.

This clone was counted only a few times. The sample contains more than one DNA sequence encoding this CDR3. V is TRBV5-4 and J is TRBJ2-3; D is tentatively TRBD1 or TRBD2 (5 bases each). The CDR3 length is 15 residues. The V end lost 0 bases, the J end lost 1 base, and 9 bases lay between the germline ends. Germline CDR1 SGHNT, CDR2 YYREEE (reference sequence). Here the CDR3 DNA reads TGTGCCAGCAGCTTGGGGGGGTCGGGCACAGATACGCAGTATTTT. This codes for CASSLGGSGTDTQYF.

This clone was picked up a small number of times. The gene calls are TRBV7-2 and TRBJ1-4; 9 bases agree with TRBD1. Germline V lookup: CDR1 SGHTA, CDR2 FQGNSA. V shed 4 bases, J shed 4 bases, and the junction held 13 bases outside the gene matches. The CDR3 length is 18 residues. The CDR3 is CASSSPGQGLSINEKLFF. The CDR3 DNA reads as TGTGCCAGCAGCTCACCGGGACAGGGCCTCTCGATTAATGAAAAACTGTTTTTT.

Turning to this clone: This clone may be a read error of a much larger clone one base away. Other DNA sequences within the sample encode an identical CDR3. This chain connects TRBV6-5 to TRBJ1-2, with 7 bases aligning to TRBD1. The CDR3 sequence is 13 residues long. Per germline, CDR1 MNHEY and CDR2 SVGAGI. Trimming cost V 5 bases and J 3 bases; bases outside gene matches: 3. The CDR3 loop is CASSPTGDYGYTF. The CDR3 DNA is TGTGCCAGCAGTCCTACAGGGGACTATGGCTACACCTTC.

This chain links TRBV6-5 with TRBJ1-1; a weak D match, TRBD1 (5 bases). CDR1 MNHEY and CDR2 SVGAGI come from the germline V gene. V shed 7 bases and J shed 0 bases, with 12 bases lying between them. The CDR3 is 14 amino acids. CDR3 nucleotide sequence: TGTGCCAGCAAAGACAGCATTATGAACACTGAAGCTTTCTTT. Translated, it gives CASKDSIMNTEAFF.